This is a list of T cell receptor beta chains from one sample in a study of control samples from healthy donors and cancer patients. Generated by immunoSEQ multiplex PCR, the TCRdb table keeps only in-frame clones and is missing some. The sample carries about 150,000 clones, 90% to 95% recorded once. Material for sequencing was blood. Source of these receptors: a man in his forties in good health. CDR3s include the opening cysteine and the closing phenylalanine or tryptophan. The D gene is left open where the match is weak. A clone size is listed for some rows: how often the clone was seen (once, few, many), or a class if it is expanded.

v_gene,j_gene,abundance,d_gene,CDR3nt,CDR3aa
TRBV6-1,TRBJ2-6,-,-,TGTGCCAGCAGTGAATGGGGATCTGGGGCCAACGTCCTGACTTTC,CASSEWGSGANVLTF
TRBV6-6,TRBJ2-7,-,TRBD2,TGTGCCAGCAGTAGTCTAGCGGGGGGAACCTACGAGCAGTACTTC,CASSSLAGGTYEQYF
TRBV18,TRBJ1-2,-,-,TGTGCCAGCTCACCACCGGGGAGCCTTACCGCTAACTATGGCTACACCTTC,CASSPPGSLTANYGYTF
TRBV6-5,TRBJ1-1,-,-,TGTGCCAGCAGTTACTCGAATAGGGGGAACACTGAAGCTTTCTTT,CASSYSNRGNTEAFF
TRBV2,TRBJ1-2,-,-,TGTGCCAGCAGTCGACAGGAATCGAGTGGTAACTATGGCTACACCTTC,CASSRQESSGNYGYTF
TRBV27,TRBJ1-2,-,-,TGTGCCAGCAGTTTTCCCGGAAACTATGGCTACACCTTC,CASSFPGNYGYTF
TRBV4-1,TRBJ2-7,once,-,TGCGCCAGCAGCCAAGATGGGGCCAGGGGCTACGAGCAGTACTTC,CASSQDGARGYEQYF
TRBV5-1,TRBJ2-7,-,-,TGCGCCAGCAGCTTCTCCGGGACGAACTACGAGCAGTACTTC,CASSFSGTNYEQYF
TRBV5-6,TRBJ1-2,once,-,TGTGCCAGCAGCTTGACGGGGGCCGGGTCTGGCTATGGCTACACCTTC,CASSLTGAGSGYGYTF
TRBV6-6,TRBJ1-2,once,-,TGTGCCAGCAGTGATGGAGATGGCTACACCTTC,CASSDGDGYTF
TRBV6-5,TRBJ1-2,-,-,TGTGCCAGCAGTTACCGGACAGAACCCACCCCCTATGGCTACACCTTC,CASSYRTEPTPYGYTF
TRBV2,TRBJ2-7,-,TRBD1,TGTGCCAGCATCGGACAGGGGGCGAGCTACGAGCAGTACTTC,CASIGQGASYEQYF
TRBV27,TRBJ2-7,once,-,TGTGCCAGCAGTAACCGCCCCGGTTCCCCCTACGAGCAGTACTTC,CASSNRPGSPYEQYF
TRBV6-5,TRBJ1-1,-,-,TGTGCCAGCAGTTACTCTATAAGTCGGTGGAACACTGAAGCTTTCTTT,CASSYSISRWNTEAFF
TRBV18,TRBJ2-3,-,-,TGTGCCAGCTCACCACTCCCAGGGTGGGCAGATACGCAGTATTTT,CASSPLPGWADTQYF
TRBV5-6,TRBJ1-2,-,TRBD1,TGTGCCAGCAGCTTGGTTGGGGACAGTTGGAGTGGCTACACCTTC,CASSLVGDSWSGYTF
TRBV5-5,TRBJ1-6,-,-,TGTGCCAGCAGCTTAGAATGGGGTTCACCCCTCCACTTT,CASSLEWGSPLHF
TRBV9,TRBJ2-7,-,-,TGTGCCAGCAGCGGGAGGAGGGGGGCGGCCTACGAGCAGTACTTC,CASSGRRGAAYEQYF
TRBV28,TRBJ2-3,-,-,TGTGCCAGTAGCGACGGCACAGATACGCAGTATTTT,CASSDGTDTQYF
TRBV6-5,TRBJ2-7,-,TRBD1,TGTGCCAGCGCCGAAGGATGGGACAGAACCTACGAGCAGTACTTC,CASAEGWDRTYEQYF
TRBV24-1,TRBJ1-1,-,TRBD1,TGTGCCACCAGTGACCTCGGACAGGGTAGGTCCATGAACACTGAAGCTTTCTTT,CATSDLGQGRSMNTEAFF
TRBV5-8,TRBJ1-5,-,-,TGTGCCAGCAGCTTGGCCGGCCAGTTTCAGCAGCCCCAGCATTTT,CASSLAGQFQQPQHF